Below are 18 T cell receptor beta chains sequenced from a single sample in a study of blood T cell repertoires in COVID-19. Produced via immunoSEQ multiplex PCR; TCRdb's table is partial and in-frame only. The profile shows over 70,000 clones, 70% to 90% of them singletons. The sequencing sample was made of peripheral blood. The receptors come from a human donor in a cohort sampled during active COVID-19.

This rearrangement joins TRBV3-1 (or the pseudogene TRBV3-2) to TRBJ1-2; D unclear. Germline V gene data show CDR1 as LGHDT and CDR2 as YNNKEL (reference sequence). This CDR3 has 13 amino acids. The V and J ends lost 2 bases and 6 bases respectively, with 10 bases between them. The CDR3 bases are TGTGCCAGCAGCCAACTCGCCCAGGATGGCTACACCTTC. This encodes CASSQLAQDGYTF.

This sequence joins TRBV6-5 and TRBJ2-5, with a weak D call TRBD2 (6 bases). The V gene's germline CDR1 is MNHEY and CDR2 SVGAGI. V lost 6 bases to trimming and J lost 5 bases, with 19 bases between them. The CDR3 loop spans 15 amino acids. CDR3 loop: CASSRAPTSSETQYF. CDR3 coding DNA: TGTGCCAGCAGCCGAGCCCCAACTAGCAGTGAGACCCAGTACTTC.

The chain recombines TRBV4-3 with TRBJ1-2; D not resolved. The V end lost 4 bases, the J end lost 2 bases, and 11 bases lay between the germline ends. Looked up from germline, CDR1 is LGHNA and CDR2 is YSLEER. The length of the CDR3 is 14 residues. The chain's CDR3 is CASSRARENYGYTF. The CDR3 DNA reads as TGCGCCAGCAGCCGGGCGCGGGAGAACTATGGCTACACCTTC.

V gene TRBV7-2 combines with J gene TRBJ2-3; 16 nucleotides match TRBD2. There are 18 residues in the CDR3. The germline V gene has CDR1 SGHTA and CDR2 FQGNSA. V was clipped by 2 bases and J by 4 bases; unmatched bases: 6. The CDR3 is CASSLMGLAGGLSDTQYF. CDR3 coding DNA: TGTGCCAGCAGCTTAATGGGACTAGCGGGGGGGCTCTCAGATACGCAGTATTTT.

This clone was picked up a small number of times. CDR3: CASGTGGGNTIYF. The CDR3 DNA sequence: TGTGCCTCGGGGACAGGGGGTGGAAACACCATATATTTT. V and J are TRBV30 and TRBJ1-3; 11 bases agree with TRBD1. The length of the CDR3 is 13 residues. Germline V lookup: CDR1 GTSNPN, CDR2 SVGIG (reference sequence). Trimming cost V 7 bases and J 3 bases; bases outside gene matches: 2.

This clone came up a few times. V and J are TRBV19 and TRBJ1-1; D is ambiguous. The CDR3 totals 12 residues. Trimming removed 2 bases at V and 11 bases at J, with 12 bases between. The germline CDR1 and CDR2 sequences are LNHDA and SQIVND (reference sequence). The CDR3 protein is CASSISGSEAFF. In DNA form, the CDR3 reads TGTGCCAGTAGTATATCTGGGTCGGAGGCTTTCTTT.

In this sample, this clone turned up a few times. This chain uses TRBV30 with TRBJ1-6; D gene ambiguous. CDR3 length: 13 residues. V was cut by 0 bases and J by 8 bases, with 8 bases left in between. Germline values: CDR1 GTSNPN, CDR2 SVGIG (reference sequence). This CDR3 reads CAWSVRVYSPLHF. The CDR3 coding sequence is TGTGCCTGGAGTGTACGAGTGTATTCACCCCTCCACTTT.

The chain has TRBV5-6 and TRBJ2-4; 7 bases are a match to TRBD2. The germline CDR1 and CDR2 sequences are SGHDT and YYEEEE. The CDR3 is 14 residues long. V gave up 4 bases and J gave up 7 bases; unmatched junction bases: 8. The CDR3 DNA is TGTGCCAGCAGCCCTGGTGGACTAGGGAACATTCAGTACTTC. Translating gives CASSPGGLGNIQYF.

The rearrangement uses TRBV9 and TRBJ1-1; D remains unclear. Trimming removed 3 bases at V and 8 bases at J, with 8 bases between. CDR3 length equals 11 residues. Germline CDR1 reads SGDLS; CDR2 reads YYNGEE. The chain's CDR3 is CASSGATEAFF. DNA for the CDR3: TGTGCCAGCAGCGGGGCCACAGAAGCTTTCTTT.

V and J are TRBV5-1 and TRBJ1-2; 9 nucleotides match TRBD1. Germline values: CDR1 SGHRS, CDR2 YFSETQ. The CDR3 is 15 residues long. Unmatched junction bases numbered 6, after V lost 2 bases and J lost 4 bases. In DNA form, the CDR3 reads TGCGCCAGCAGCTTACAGGGGGCGCTGCTCTATGGCTACACCTTC. Residues: CASSLQGALLYGYTF.

The chain has TRBV28 and TRBJ2-5, with 13 bases identical to TRBD2. The V gene end was trimmed by 6 bases and the J gene end by 7 bases; junction bases not matched to a gene: 8. CDR3 size: 15 residues. In germline, CDR1 is MDHEN, CDR2 SYDVKM. Here the CDR3 reads CASRRTSGRGATQYF. CDR3 nucleotide sequence: TGTGCCAGCAGGCGCACTAGCGGGAGGGGGGCGACCCAGTACTTC. The variable domain in full, completed from reference TRBV28 and TRBJ2-5, reads DVKVTQSSRYLVKRTGEKVFLECVQDMDHENMFWYRQDPGLGLRLIYFSYDVKMKEKGDIPEGYSVSREKKERFSLILESASTNQTSMYLCASRRTSGRGATQYFGPGTRLLVL.

The chain has TRBV5-4 and TRBJ2-3; D may be TRBD1 (5 bases). The CDR3 has 15 amino acids. Germline values: CDR1 SGHNT, CDR2 YYREEE (reference sequence). V was shortened by 4 bases and J by 0 bases, with 12 bases between the two germline ends. In DNA form, the CDR3 reads TGTGCCAGCAGCGTCGACAGCTTAAGCACAGATACGCAGTATTTT. Translation gives CASSVDSLSTDTQYF.

The V and J genes are TRBV15 and TRBJ2-1; no definite D call. In germline, CDR1 is LNHNV, CDR2 YYDKDF (reference sequence). This CDR3 contains 15 residues. The germline V and J ends were trimmed by 1 base and 5 bases, with 12 bases remaining between them. CDR3 bases: TGTGCCACCAGCAGAGCGACAAACCCTCACAATGAGCAGTTCTTC. It specifies CATSRATNPHNEQFF.

This clone has just one count. The chain carries TRBV12-5 and TRBJ2-3; a possible D gene is TRBD1 (6 bases). V dropped 6 bases and J dropped 5 bases, with 15 bases sitting between them. Germline V gene sequence: CDR1 LGHNT, CDR2 FRNRAP. The CDR3 loop spans 14 amino acids. The CDR3 nucleotides read TGTGCTAGTGGCTCGTCGATACAGGGAGATACGCAGTATTTT. Translation: CASGSSIQGDTQYF.

V usage is TRBV3-1 (or the pseudogene TRBV3-2) and J usage is TRBJ1-3; TRBD1 matches 7 bases. The CDR3 is made up of 17 amino acids. CDR1 and CDR2 (germline): LGHDT, YNNKEL (reference sequence). The V and J ends lost 1 base and 1 base, in that order; junction bases with no gene match: 7. The CDR3 DNA reads as TGTGCCAGCAGCCAAGTGCCACAGGGGTATTCTGGAAACACCATATATTTT. It specifies CASSQVPQGYSGNTIYF.

This clone was seen a single time. The gene calls are TRBV4-1 and TRBJ2-2; the match to TRBD2 covers 8 bases. Germline V lookup: CDR1 MGHRA, CDR2 YSYEKL. The CDR3 consists of 18 residues. Germline trimming cut 8 bases from V and 4 bases from J; bases unmatched to any gene: 18. CDR3 DNA: TGCGCCAGCTCCTTTGCGGCCGGCGGACTAGCTGTCACCGGGGAGCTGTTTTTT. Amino acids: CASSFAAGGLAVTGELFF.

The chain has TRBV5-1 and TRBJ2-2, with 7 bases fitting TRBD2. This CDR3 has 15 amino acids. The germline V gene has CDR1 SGHRS and CDR2 YFSETQ. The trim removed 1 base at V and 3 bases at J, leaving 3 bases unmatched. This chain's CDR3 is CASSLREAYTGELFF. The CDR3 DNA follows: TGCGCCAGCAGCTTGCGGGAGGCCTACACCGGGGAGCTGTTTTTT.

This clone has just one count. The chain joins TRBV25-1 to TRBJ1-1; TRBD1 might be the D (6 bases). Germline CDR1 and CDR2: MGHDK and SYGVNS. The CDR3 contains 15 residues. V lost 5 bases and J 5 bases, leaving 18 bases between the germline ends. The CDR3 spells CASSPLGAVRTEAFF. CDR3 nucleotides: TGTGCCAGCAGTCCTTTGGGGGCTGTTCGGACTGAAGCTTTCTTT.